The 31 T cell receptor beta chains below were found in one sample sequenced in a study of blood T cell repertoires in COVID-19. Assay used: immunoSEQ multiplex PCR; TCRdb lists only in-frame clones, some missing. The data contain approximately 37,000 clones, approximately 88% of them singletons. Sequencing was done on a sample of peripheral blood. The receptors here all came from a man aged 50-60 years with active COVID-19.

V and J are TRBV30 and TRBJ2-5; 7 bases agree with TRBD1. In germline, CDR1 is GTSNPN, CDR2 SVGIG (reference sequence). This CDR3 region has 12 residues. J lost 2 bases, V lost 8 bases, and 5 bases had no gene match. The DNA of the CDR3 is TGTGCCGGGAACAGGGGACAAGAGACCCAGTACTTC. Translating gives CAGNRGQETQYF. The full variable domain, its missing parts supplied by reference TRBV30 and TRBJ2-5, is SQTIHQWPATLVQPVGSPLSLECTVEGTSNPNLYWYRQAAGRGLQLLFYSVGIGQISSEVPQNLSASRPQDRQFILSSKKLLLSDSGFYLCAGNRGQETQYFGPGTRLLVL.

In this sample, this clone turned up once. The gene calls are TRBV21-1 and TRBJ2-1; the table's TRBD1 call for D was not verified on the DNA. TRBV21-1 constitutes a pseudogene. The length of the CDR3 is 15 residues. CDR3 coding DNA: TGTGCCAGCAGCAAAACCGGACAGGGCGTCAATGAGCAGTTCTTC. This encodes CASSKTGQGVNEQFF.

The rearrangement joins TRBV10-1 to TRBJ2-1, with 11 nucleotides matching TRBD2. The germline V gene encodes CDR1 WNHNN and CDR2 SYGVQD (reference sequence). This CDR3 has 19 residues. V lost 1 base, J lost 0 bases, and 8 bases stayed unmatched. The CDR3 DNA follows: TGCGCCAGCAGTGAGTTGGGACTAGCGGAGGGGAGCTCCTACAATGAGCAGTTCTTC. Protein: CASSELGLAEGSSYNEQFF.

The chain uses TRBV5-4 and TRBJ2-3; 11 bases align to TRBD2. The ends lost 0 bases at V and 5 bases at J; junction bases unmatched: 5. The CDR3 extends over 16 amino acids. Germline lookup yields CDR1 SGHNT and CDR2 YYREEE (reference sequence). The CDR3 nucleotides are TGTGCCAGCAGCTTGGTGCTAGCGGGAGGTTTAGATACGCAGTATTTT. Translated, it gives CASSLVLAGGLDTQYF.

V usage is TRBV13 and J usage is TRBJ2-7; TRBD1 is a possible D gene (6 bases). The germline V gene encodes CDR1 PRHDT and CDR2 FYEKMQ (reference sequence). CDR3 length equals 15 residues. Trimming left V 1 base short and J 4 bases short, with 14 bases between. In DNA form, the CDR3 reads TGTGCCAGCAGCTTAGAAGGGCCAGGGGTTTACGAGCAGTACTTC. Its translation: CASSLEGPGVYEQYF.

This clone was counted only a few times. The chain's CDR3 is CASSFGTFREKLFF. CDR3 nucleotide sequence: TGTGCCAGCAGCTTTGGGACATTTCGTGAAAAACTGTTTTTT. The V call is TRBV13, the J call TRBJ1-4, with D possibly TRBD1 on 6 matching bases. CDR1 and CDR2 from the germline V gene are PRHDT and FYEKMQ (reference sequence). This CDR3 region has 14 residues. The ends were cut back, 3 bases at V and 7 bases at J, with 12 bases in the middle. Complete variable domain (other parts from reference TRBV13 and TRBJ1-4): AAGVIQSPRHLIKEKRETATLKCYPIPRHDTVYWYQQGPGQDPQFLISFYEKMQSDKGSIPDRFSAQQFSDYHSELNMSSLELGDSALYFCASSFGTFREKLFFGSGTQLSVL.

In its sample, this clone was seen once. This CDR3 reads CASSLGTLNTGELFF. For the CDR3, the DNA is TGTGCCAGCAGTTTGGGGACTTTAAACACCGGGGAGCTGTTTTTT. This sequence joins TRBV27 and TRBJ2-2; maybe TRBD2 (6 bases). The length of the CDR3 is 15 residues. Trimming took 3 bases from V and 2 from J, leaving 10 bases between them. Germline CDR1 and CDR2: MNHEY and SMNVEV (reference sequence).

This clone has just a few counts. CDR3 nucleotides: TGTGCCAGCTCACCAACAGGGAACAATCAGCCCCAGCATTTT. This sequence encodes CASSPTGNNQPQHF. This chain links TRBV18 with TRBJ1-5, with D perhaps TRBD1 (6 bases). The ends were cut back, 2 bases at V and 3 bases at J, with 8 bases in the middle. Germline CDR1 reads KGHSH; CDR2 reads LQKENI. The CDR3 is made up of 14 amino acids.

This clone was recorded a few times. J is TRBJ1-5 and V is TRBV12-3 or TRBV12-4; 7 positions agree with TRBD1. The CDR3 runs 11 residues. J was trimmed by 4 bases and V by 10 bases; bases with no gene match: 1. The DNA for the CDR3 is TGTGCCACAGGGGGAAATCAGCCCCAGCATTTT. Its protein product is CATGGNQPQHF.

The table lists this clone with a few counts. The chain employs TRBV6-2 or TRBV6-3 and TRBJ1-6; D is ambiguous. Germline V CDR1 and CDR2: MNHEY, SVGEGT. The CDR3 spans 21 residues. The germline V and J ends were trimmed by 2 bases and 0 bases, with 23 bases remaining between them. CDR3 DNA: TGTGCCAGCAGTTACGAGGAACCGGGAACCATTACCAGCTCCTATAATTCACCCCTCCACTTT. Translated, it gives CASSYEEPGTITSSYNSPLHF.

The V call is TRBV28, the J call TRBJ1-1, with D possibly being TRBD1 (5 bases). The germline CDR1 and CDR2 sequences are MDHEN and SYDVKM. The CDR3 is made up of 13 amino acids. V was cut by 3 bases and J by 4 bases, with 9 bases left in between. The CDR3: CASSLGGGTEAFF. In DNA, the CDR3 is TGTGCCAGCAGTTTGGGGGGAGGCACTGAAGCTTTCTTT.

This chain joins TRBV7-9 and TRBJ2-4, with D possibly TRBD2 on 5 matching bases. Germline CDR1 is SEHNR and CDR2 is FQNEAQ (reference sequence). This CDR3 is 13 amino acids long. V was clipped by 5 bases and J by 7 bases, with 12 bases between them. The CDR3 region has the DNA TGTGCCAGCAGCGACCGGGGTCGGAACATTCAGTACTTC. Residues: CASSDRGRNIQYF.

V gene TRBV7-9 combines with J gene TRBJ1-2; TRBD1 matches 8 bases. Losses at the gene ends were 7 bases for V and 4 bases for J; bases not matched to a gene: 11. CDR3 size: 15 residues. CDR1 is SEHNR and CDR2 is FQNEAQ in the germline V gene (reference sequence). The CDR3 DNA sequence: TGTGCCAGCAACATACCGGGACAGGAGCCCTATGGCTACACCTTC. Residues: CASNIPGQEPYGYTF.

This clone has a single count. This chain connects TRBV27 to TRBJ2-3; D remains unclear. The germline gives CDR1 MNHEY, CDR2 SMNVEV (reference sequence). Trimming shortened V by 7 bases and J by 5 bases, and 19 bases separated the two germline ends. The CDR3 is made up of 15 amino acids. CDR3 residues: CASTPSTRVGDTQYF. DNA for the CDR3: TGTGCCAGCACCCCCTCGACTCGAGTCGGAGATACGCAGTATTTT.

The chain uses TRBV27 and TRBJ2-1; 14 nucleotides align to TRBD2. V gave up 3 bases and J gave up 7 bases; unmatched junction bases: 14. The CDR3 spans 19 residues. Per germline, CDR1 MNHEY and CDR2 SMNVEV (reference sequence). This CDR3 is CASSLSGNTGTSGSNEQFF. As DNA, the CDR3 is TGTGCCAGCAGTTTGTCAGGGAACACGGGGACTAGCGGGAGTAATGAGCAGTTCTTC.

V and J are TRBV28 and TRBJ2-2; D call uncertain. The CDR3 runs to 14 residues. Germline CDR1 MDHEN, CDR2 SYDVKM. V was clipped by 6 bases and J by 2 bases, with 10 bases between them. CDR3: CASSPTRNTGELFF. CDR3 nucleotide sequence: TGTGCCAGCAGCCCCACAAGAAACACCGGGGAGCTGTTTTTT.

The chain is built from TRBV29-1 and TRBJ2-1, with D hard to call. Germline assignment: CDR1 SQVTM and CDR2 ANQGSEA. The CDR3 covers 14 residues. V was cut by 6 bases and J by 0 bases, with 12 bases left in between. CDR3 residues: CSVETRSSYNEQFF. The CDR3 DNA follows: TGCAGCGTCGAAACACGGAGCTCCTACAATGAGCAGTTCTTC.

This chain connects TRBV30 to TRBJ1-1; D gene ambiguous. The CDR3 spans 13 residues. Between the trimmed V and J ends, which lost 3 bases and 1 base, there was a span of 9 bases. Germline V gene sequence: CDR1 GTSNPN, CDR2 SVGIG (reference sequence). This CDR3 reads CAWSRQSNTEAFF. As DNA, the CDR3 is TGTGCCTGGAGCAGGCAATCGAACACTGAAGCTTTCTTT. The full variable domain, its missing parts supplied by reference TRBV30 and TRBJ1-1, is SQTIHQWPATLVQPVGSPLSLECTVEGTSNPNLYWYRQAAGRGLQLLFYSVGIGQISSEVPQNLSASRPQDRQFILSSKKLLLSDSGFYLCAWSRQSNTEAFFGQGTRLTVV.

The chain joins TRBV18 to TRBJ1-5; 8 nucleotides line up with TRBD1. The V segment lost 2 bases and the J segment 4 bases; nucleotides outside the gene matches: 1. Germline CDR1 KGHSH, CDR2 LQKENI. CDR3 length: 14 amino acids. DNA of the CDR3: TGTGCCAGCTCACCAACAGGGGGGAATCAGCCCCAGCATTTT. Translation: CASSPTGGNQPQHF. Using reference TRBV18 and TRBJ1-5 for the parts outside the CDR3, the full variable domain is NAGVMQNPRHLVRRRGQEARLRCSPMKGHSHVYWYRQLPEEGLKFMVYLQKENIIDESGMPKERFSAEFPKEGPSILRIQQVVRGDSAAYFCASSPTGGNQPQHFGDGTRLSIL.

The V call is TRBV25-1, the J call TRBJ1-2; TRBD1 might be the D (6 bases). The CDR3 covers 12 residues. Germline CDR1 MGHDK, CDR2 SYGVNS. V lost 8 bases and J lost 7, with 14 bases in between. The CDR3 DNA sequence: TGTGCCAGCTTATTTACAGGGCCTGGCTACACCTTC. This codes for CASLFTGPGYTF.

The genes are TRBV11-3 and TRBJ2-1; D is possibly TRBD2 (5 bases). Germline values: CDR1 SGHNT, CDR2 YENEEA. The CDR3 sequence is 14 residues long. Trimming left V 8 bases short and J 7 bases short, with 18 bases between. The CDR3 is CASAPWGVMNEQFF. The CDR3 nucleotides are TGTGCCAGCGCCCCCTGGGGAGTAATGAATGAGCAGTTCTTC.

The rearrangement joins TRBV27 to TRBJ2-3; no firm D call. This CDR3 has 12 amino acids. The germline V and J ends were trimmed by 3 bases and 8 bases, with 9 bases remaining between them. CDR1 and CDR2 (germline): MNHEY, SMNVEV (reference sequence). The CDR3 nucleotides read TGTGCCAGCAGTTTGGTACGCGGTACGCAGTATTTT. As protein: CASSLVRGTQYF.

V gene TRBV28 combines with J gene TRBJ1-2; D gene ambiguous. The CDR3 sequence is 15 residues long. Germline V gene lookup returns CDR1 MDHEN and CDR2 SYDVKM. V gave up 4 bases and J gave up 2 bases, with 14 bases separating them. The CDR3 region is CASSSQSGLNYGYTF. DNA for the CDR3: TGTGCCAGCAGTTCCCAGTCCGGACTCAACTATGGCTACACCTTC.

The chain recombines TRBV7-2 with TRBJ2-1; 7 bases are shared with TRBD2. The V and J ends lost 0 bases and 2 bases, in that order; junction bases with no gene match: 16. This CDR3 has 20 residues. The germline V gene has CDR1 SGHTA and CDR2 FQGNSA. In nucleotides, the CDR3 is TGTGCCAGCAGCTTAGCAGTTCTAGCGGTGAGCGGAGCCCCCTACAATGAGCAGTTCTTC. Residues: CASSLAVLAVSGAPYNEQFF. Variable domain in full (rest from reference TRBV7-2 and TRBJ2-1): GAGVSQSPSNKVTEKGKDVELRCDPISGHTALYWYRQSLGQGLEFLIYFQGNSAPDKSGLPSDRFSAERTGGSVSTLTIQRTQQEDSAVYLCASSLAVLAVSGAPYNEQFFGPGTRLTVL.

The rearrangement joins TRBV14 to TRBJ2-1; D gene ambiguous. CDR3 length: 12 residues. The germline gives CDR1 SGHDN, CDR2 FVKESK. The V gene lost 3 bases and the J gene lost 7 bases, with 7 bases spanning the gap. The CDR3 spells CASSQSGNEQFF. The CDR3 nucleotides read TGTGCCAGCAGCCAGTCCGGTAATGAGCAGTTCTTC.

The count of this clone is one. The chain combines TRBV7-9 with TRBJ2-1; tentatively, D is TRBD1 (6 bases). The CDR3 runs 14 residues. V lost 10 bases to trimming and J lost 6 bases, with 19 bases between them. Germline assignment: CDR1 SEHNR and CDR2 FQNEAQ (reference sequence). The CDR3 coding sequence is TGTGCCACCCCCTCTGGGGACACTTTCAATGAGCAGTTCTTC. This sequence encodes CATPSGDTFNEQFF.

V usage is TRBV19 and J usage is TRBJ2-5; tentatively, D is TRBD2 (5 bases). Per germline, CDR1 LNHDA and CDR2 SQIVND (reference sequence). The V and J ends lost 3 bases and 0 bases respectively, with 11 bases between them. This CDR3 region has 15 residues. The CDR3 loop reads CASSIGGGYQETQYF. The CDR3 DNA follows: TGTGCCAGTAGTATTGGTGGCGGGTACCAAGAGACCCAGTACTTC.

This clone has more than one count but fewer than ten. V and J are TRBV14 and TRBJ1-1; D not resolved. This CDR3 is built from 12 residues. Between the trimmed V and J ends, which lost 4 bases and 6 bases, there was a span of 9 bases. Germline CDR1 reads SGHDN; CDR2 reads FVKESK. The CDR3 DNA reads as TGTGCCAGCAGCCGACACCCCCCTGAAGCTTTCTTT. Its translation is CASSRHPPEAFF.

The J gene is TRBJ1-4, the V gene TRBV5-1; 10 bases map to TRBD1. Losses at the gene ends were 3 bases for V and 6 bases for J; bases not matched to a gene: 2. The V gene's germline CDR1 is SGHRS and CDR2 YFSETQ. This CDR3 contains 14 residues. CDR3 DNA sequence: TGCGCCAGCAGCTGGGGGACAGGGGATGAAAAACTGTTTTTT. Translating it yields CASSWGTGDEKLFF. The variable domain in full, with the rest retrieved from reference TRBV5-1 and TRBJ1-4, is KAGVTQTPRYLIKTRGQQVTLSCSPISGHRSVSWYQQTPGQGLQFLFEYFSETQRNKGNFPGRFSGRQFSNSRSEMNVSTLELGDSALYLCASSWGTGDEKLFFGSGTQLSVL.

The chain uses TRBV5-3 and TRBJ1-6; D is perhaps TRBD1 (6 bases). TRBV5-3 is flagged as an ORF with uncertain function. V dropped 4 bases and J dropped 5 bases, with 16 bases sitting between them. This CDR3 region has 16 residues. The chain's CDR3 is CARSTSRDTHNSPLHF. DNA of the CDR3: TGTGCCAGAAGCACCTCCCGGGACACACATAATTCACCCCTCCACTTT.

V usage is TRBV20-1 and J usage is TRBJ2-7; D is undetermined. V gave up 4 bases and J gave up 2 bases, with 6 bases separating them. The CDR3 is 11 amino acids. Per the germline V gene, CDR1 is DFQATT and CDR2 is SNEGSKA (reference sequence). CDR3 bases: TGCAGTGCTAACGAGGCCTACGAGCAGTACTTC. It is translated as CSANEAYEQYF.